A single sample gave rise to the 30 T cell receptor beta chains below, sequenced in a study of cytomegalovirus exposure and HLA in healthy donors. PCR employed 60 Vbeta and 13 Jbeta primers. TCRdb keeps only in-frame clones here, not all; method: immunoSEQ multiplex PCR. Of 150,000 to 200,000 clones listed, approximately 81% were seen once; the top ten hold just over 2%. The sample was PBMCs. These TCRs come from a woman between 18 and 30 years old in good health and CMV-seropositive.

V and J are TRBV2 and TRBJ2-7, with a possible D match to TRBD1 (6 bases). The CDR3 is 18 amino acids. V gave up 3 bases and J gave up 2 bases, with 23 bases separating them. Germline loops: CDR1 SNHLY, CDR2 FYNNEI. CDR3 residues: CASSEGHAVGYSTYEQYV. In nucleotides, the CDR3 is TGTGCCAGCAGTGAGGGACACGCAGTCGGGTATTCCACCTACGAGCAGTACGTC.

This chain uses TRBV19 with TRBJ2-3; 9 bases are shared with TRBD2. The CDR3 is made up of 15 amino acids. CDR1 and CDR2 from the germline V gene are LNHDA and SQIVND (reference sequence). Trimming cost V 5 bases and J 4 bases; bases outside gene matches: 7. The chain's CDR3 is CASSPPGGGADTQYF. The CDR3 DNA sequence: TGTGCCAGTAGTCCCCCTGGCGGGGGGGCAGATACGCAGTATTTT.

J is TRBJ1-5 and V is TRBV19; 12 bases map to TRBD1. Losses at the gene ends were 8 bases for V and 7 bases for J; bases not matched to a gene: 12. CDR1 and CDR2 from the germline V gene are LNHDA and SQIVND (reference sequence). The CDR3 contains 16 residues. The CDR3: CASDPLGQGAFQPQHF. The CDR3 DNA follows: TGTGCCAGTGACCCCTTGGGACAGGGGGCATTCCAGCCCCAGCATTTT.

This chain connects TRBV7-6 to TRBJ2-7; D not certain. Germline loops: CDR1 SGHVS, CDR2 FNYEAQ. This CDR3 contains 9 residues. V lost 11 bases, J lost 7 bases, and 9 bases lay in between. CDR3 nucleotide sequence: TGTGCCGGTCAAAGGGAGCAGTACGTC. It codes for CAGQREQYV.

V usage is TRBV7-9 and J usage is TRBJ1-3, with TRBD1 identical over 7 bases. Germline trimming cut 6 bases from V and 0 bases from J; bases unmatched to any gene: 5. CDR3 length: 15 residues. CDR1 is SEHNR and CDR2 is FQNEAQ in the germline V gene (reference sequence). The CDR3 DNA reads TGTGCCAGCAGTGACAGGGCCCCCTCTGGAAACACCATATATTTT. Translated, it gives CASSDRAPSGNTIYF.

CDR3 in amino acids: CASSLSQGIRNNSPLHF. The CDR3 DNA reads TGTGCCAGCAGTTTATCCCAGGGTATACGAAATAATTCACCCCTCCACTTT. The V and J genes are TRBV27 and TRBJ1-6, with TRBD1 as a possible D gene (5 bases). Trimming shortened V by 0 bases and J by 5 bases, and 14 bases separated the two germline ends. CDR3 size: 17 residues. The germline V gene has CDR1 MNHEY and CDR2 SMNVEV (reference sequence).

The V and J genes are TRBV7-9 and TRBJ2-5; the D gene is possibly TRBD1 (5 bases). Deletions cut 3 bases from V and 7 bases from J, with 9 bases between. Germline V lookup: CDR1 SEHNR, CDR2 FQNEAQ (reference sequence). This CDR3 region has 12 residues. CDR3 region: CASSLGQGTQYF. Here the CDR3 DNA reads TGTGCCAGCAGCTTGGGCCAGGGGACCCAGTACTTC. Variable domain in full (rest from reference TRBV7-9 and TRBJ2-5): DTGVSQNPRHKITKRGQNVTFRCDPISEHNRLYWYRQTLGQGPEFLTYFQNEAQLEKSRLLSDRFSAERPKGSFSTLEIQRTEQGDSAMYLCASSLGQGTQYFGPGTRLLVL.

The chain has TRBV27 and TRBJ1-1; the match to TRBD1 covers 7 bases. This CDR3 has 14 residues. Germline values: CDR1 MNHEY, CDR2 SMNVEV (reference sequence). The V segment lost 6 bases and the J segment 5 bases; nucleotides outside the gene matches: 9. The CDR3 bases are TGTGCCAGCAGCCCAACAGGGGTGGGAACTGAAGCTTTCTTT. It specifies CASSPTGVGTEAFF.

This chain uses TRBV2 with TRBJ1-4; no firm D call. V shed 7 bases and J shed 7 bases, with 16 bases lying between them. Germline lookup yields CDR1 SNHLY and CDR2 FYNNEI. The CDR3 runs 14 residues. CDR3 in DNA: TGTGCCAGCACTCCCCCGGGATGGCGTGAAAAACTGTTTTTT. Protein sequence: CASTPPGWREKLFF.

The gene calls are TRBV6-6 and TRBJ1-5, with TRBD1 as a possible D gene (6 bases). CDR3 length: 12 residues. V lost 2 bases and J 12 bases, leaving 11 bases between the germline ends. From germline, CDR1 is MNHNY and CDR2 SVGAGI (reference sequence). The CDR3 here is CASSYGGEGQHF. CDR3 in DNA: TGTGCCAGCAGTTACGGGGGCGAAGGCCAGCATTTT.

This clone has only a few counts. Different DNA sequences within this sample yield the same CDR3. The V and J genes are TRBV7-3 and TRBJ2-3; D unclear. V was pared by 1 base and J by 2 bases, with 7 bases between. The CDR3 totals 14 residues. CDR1 is SGHTA and CDR2 is FQGTGA in the germline V gene. Here the CDR3 reads CASSLNRDTDTQYF. CDR3 sequence (DNA): TGTGCCAGCAGCTTAAACAGAGACACAGATACGCAGTATTTT.

The chain links TRBV11-2 to TRBJ1-3, with D possibly TRBD1 on 5 matching bases. This CDR3 comprises 14 residues. Trimming left V 8 bases short and J 2 bases short, with 13 bases between. The germline gives CDR1 SGHAT, CDR2 FQNNGV. The CDR3 coding sequence is TGTGCCAGCTCAGGAGGGGTCCCTGGAAACACCATATATTTT. This sequence encodes CASSGGVPGNTIYF.

The chain joins TRBV10-3 to TRBJ2-1, with 8 positions matching TRBD2. The V and J ends lost 6 bases and 8 bases, in that order; junction bases with no gene match: 6. The germline gives CDR1 ENHRY, CDR2 SYGVKD. The CDR3 has 13 residues. CDR3 region: CAIRGAGGDEQFF. CDR3 nucleotides: TGTGCCATCAGGGGGGCGGGGGGCGATGAGCAGTTCTTC.

The chain employs TRBV11-2 and TRBJ1-6, with 8 bases fitting TRBD1. V was pared by 4 bases and J by 7 bases, with 6 bases of the junction left unmatched. The CDR3 extends over 15 amino acids. Germline loops: CDR1 SGHAT, CDR2 FQNNGV. The CDR3: CASSWDRTPNSPLHF. The CDR3 DNA reads TGTGCCAGCAGCTGGGACAGGACTCCCAATTCACCCCTCCACTTT.

The chain recombines TRBV7-9 with TRBJ1-5; D is perhaps TRBD1 (5 bases). V was cut by 1 base and J by 0 bases, with 10 bases left in between. CDR1 SEHNR and CDR2 FQNEAQ come from the germline V gene (reference sequence). This CDR3 has 16 amino acids. The CDR3 is CASSLGRGTSNQPQHF. The CDR3, as DNA: TGTGCCAGCAGCTTAGGGCGGGGGACTAGCAATCAGCCCCAGCATTTT.

The rearrangement links TRBV29-1 to TRBJ2-7; no clear D gene. The V end lost 4 bases, the J end lost 0 bases, and 7 bases lay between the germline ends. This CDR3 is 12 amino acids long. Germline lookup yields CDR1 SQVTM and CDR2 ANQGSEA. DNA for the CDR3: TGCAGCGTTGTTGGGCGCTCCTACGAGCAGTACTTC. It translates to CSVVGRSYEQYF.

The chain links TRBV29-1 to TRBJ2-1; maybe TRBD1 (6 bases). Germline V gene data show CDR1 as SQVTM and CDR2 as ANQGSEA. This CDR3 contains 13 residues. With 7 bases removed from V and 7 bases from J, the gap between germline ends came to 17 bases. The DNA of the CDR3 is TGCAGCGCCGACCTACGGGACAAGAATGAGCAGTTCTTC. This gives the protein CSADLRDKNEQFF.

The chain has TRBV5-1 and TRBJ2-5, with 13 bases aligning to TRBD2. The germline gives CDR1 SGHRS, CDR2 YFSETQ. V shed 4 bases, J shed 2 bases, and the junction held 2 bases outside the gene matches. The CDR3 sequence is 15 residues long. CDR3 amino acids: CASSVTSGGQETQYF. The CDR3 DNA reads as TGCGCCAGCAGCGTGACTAGCGGGGGGCAAGAGACCCAGTACTTC. The full variable domain, rest sourced from reference TRBV5-1 and TRBJ2-5, is KAGVTQTPRYLIKTRGQQVTLSCSPISGHRSVSWYQQTPGQGLQFLFEYFSETQRNKGNFPGRFSGRQFSNSRSEMNVSTLELGDSALYLCASSVTSGGQETQYFGPGTRLLVL.

The chain recombines TRBV6-1 with TRBJ1-6; 10 bases match TRBD1. Germline assignment: CDR1 MNHNS and CDR2 SASEGT. Trimming removed 2 bases from V and 9 bases from J; junction bases left unmatched: 4. This CDR3 has 15 residues. The CDR3 sequence: CASSENGQGVSPLHF. Written as DNA, the CDR3 is TGTGCCAGCAGTGAAAATGGACAGGGGGTTTCACCCCTCCACTTT.

The chain links TRBV5-4 to TRBJ2-1; D is perhaps TRBD1 (6 bases). Germline loops: CDR1 SGHNT, CDR2 YYREEE (reference sequence). V was pared by 0 bases and J by 4 bases, with 11 bases between. The CDR3 spans 15 residues. The CDR3 reads CASSLDRAQYNEQFF. For the CDR3, the DNA is TGTGCCAGCAGCTTGGACAGGGCCCAATACAATGAGCAGTTCTTC.

V is TRBV2 and J is TRBJ2-7, with TRBD1 as a possible D gene (6 bases). The CDR3 is 12 residues long. Trimming pared 7 bases from V and 5 bases from J, leaving 12 bases between. CDR1 SNHLY and CDR2 FYNNEI come from the germline V gene. For the CDR3, the DNA is TGTGCCAGCACCCGGGACACAAACGAGCAGTACGTC. It encodes CASTRDTNEQYV.

CDR3 protein: CASSQEGSGTQETQYF. Here the CDR3 DNA reads TGCGCCAGCAGCCAAGAAGGTAGCGGGACCCAAGAGACCCAGTACTTC. The chain uses TRBV4-3 and TRBJ2-5, with 8 bases aligning to TRBD2. Germline CDR1 reads LGHNA; CDR2 reads YSLEER. With V trimmed by 0 bases and J by 1 base, 4 bases remained unmatched. There are 16 residues in the CDR3.

The gene calls are TRBV19 and TRBJ1-3; no definite D call. The CDR3 is made up of 15 amino acids. Between the trimmed V and J ends, which lost 1 base and 4 bases, there was a span of 11 bases. From germline, CDR1 is LNHDA and CDR2 SQIVND (reference sequence). The CDR3 sequence is CASSIVSGRGNTIYF. Here the CDR3 DNA reads TGTGCCAGTAGTATAGTGTCGGGGAGGGGAAACACCATATATTTT.

The chain carries TRBV10-3 and TRBJ2-5; 10 nucleotides align to TRBD2. The germline gives CDR1 ENHRY, CDR2 SYGVKD. V lost 4 bases, J lost 4 bases, and 3 bases stayed unmatched. The CDR3 covers 14 residues. CDR3 sequence (DNA): TGTGCCATCAGTGTAGCGGGAGGAGGAGAGACCCAGTACTTC. As protein: CAISVAGGGETQYF.

V gene TRBV4-2 combines with J gene TRBJ1-2; 8 bases are a match to TRBD1. Germline-derived CDR1 and CDR2 are LGHNA and YNFKEQ. This CDR3 region has 18 residues. V lost 0 bases and J lost 8; bases outside the gene matches: 17. CDR3 loop: CASSQDRTMTGAADGYTF. DNA of the CDR3: TGTGCCAGCAGCCAAGATAGGACCATGACAGGGGCGGCGGACGGCTACACCTTC.

The chain carries TRBV7-2 and TRBJ1-6, with 10 bases aligning to TRBD1. The junction had 5 bases not matched to a gene; V was cut back by 5 bases and J by 7 bases. CDR3 size: 15 residues. Germline-derived CDR1 and CDR2 are SGHTA and FQGNSA. This CDR3 is CASSQRQGANSPLHF. CDR3 coding DNA: TGTGCCAGCAGCCAGAGACAGGGGGCAAATTCACCCCTCCACTTT.

The rearrangement joins TRBV25-1 to TRBJ1-1, with 8 bases that match TRBD1. This CDR3 comprises 15 residues. The germline V gene has CDR1 MGHDK and CDR2 SYGVNS. With V trimmed by 4 bases and J by 4 bases, 8 bases remained unmatched. CDR3 DNA sequence: TGTGCCAGCAGTGGAAACAGGGGGAAGAGCACTGAAGCTTTCTTT. Translating it yields CASSGNRGKSTEAFF. Based on the CDR3 plus reference TRBV25-1 and TRBJ1-1, the full variable domain is EADIYQTPRYLVIGTGKKITLECSQTMGHDKMYWYQQDPGMELHLIHYSYGVNSTEKGDLSSESTVSRIRTEHFPLTLESARPSHTSQYLCASSGNRGKSTEAFFGQGTRLTVV.

The chain recombines TRBV20-1 with TRBJ2-5; D is unresolved. With 4 bases removed from V and 2 bases from J, the gap between germline ends came to 2 bases. Germline V CDR1 and CDR2: DFQATT, SNEGSKA (reference sequence). The CDR3 length is 10 residues. The CDR3 DNA sequence: TGCAGTGCTACTCAAGAGACCCAGTACTTC. Translating gives CSATQETQYF.

This sequence joins TRBV9 and TRBJ1-4, with TRBD1 identical over 7 bases. The length of the CDR3 is 15 residues. The J segment lost 5 bases and the V segment lost 2 bases, leaving 6 bases of the junction unmatched. CDR1 and CDR2 from the germline V gene are SGDLS and YYNGEE. The CDR3 nucleotides are TGTGCCAGCAGCGTTACCGGGACAGTAAATGAAAAACTGTTTTTT. It codes for CASSVTGTVNEKLFF.

The V gene is TRBV5-6, the J gene TRBJ2-5; D might be TRBD2 (5 bases). Germline V lookup: CDR1 SGHDT, CDR2 YYEEEE. The CDR3 extends over 15 amino acids. Between the trimmed V and J ends, which lost 0 bases and 4 bases, there was a span of 13 bases. The CDR3 DNA sequence: TGTGCCAGCAGCTTGGTTATCCTAGCTCGAGAGACCCAGTACTTC. It codes for CASSLVILARETQYF.